A selection of T cell receptor beta chains follows, all from one sample in a study of shared clonotypes between healthy human individuals. Here immunoSEQ multiplex PCR was the method, and the copy in TCRdb shows in-frame clones only, minus some. Here the sample spans around 550,000 clones, 90% to 96% being singletons. The sequenced sample was naive CD4+ T cells sorted from blood. These receptors were collected from a woman in her twenties or thirties in good health. CDR3s include the opening cysteine and the closing phenylalanine or tryptophan. D genes are given only for firm matches.

j_call v_call d_call cdr3_aa
TRBJ2-1 TRBV18 TRBD2 CASSPLGLAASYNEQFF
TRBJ1-1 TRBV2 NA CASSENRMGTFF
TRBJ2-3 TRBV28 NA CASSLFLTGTDTQYF
TRBJ2-5 TRBV29-1 NA CSAGDQETQYF
TRBJ2-1 TRBV4-1 TRBD1 CASSRGQGPYNEQFF
TRBJ2-2 TRBV27 NA CASSQASNTGELFF
TRBJ2-7 TRBV4-2 NA CASSQDDSFWEQYF
TRBJ2-7 TRBV5-5 NA CASSWTPHEQYF
TRBJ2-7 TRBV27 TRBD1 CASRNRGAVSYEQYF
TRBJ2-7 TRBV9 NA CASSEWAWSLSHEQYF
TRBJ1-1 TRBV5-6 TRBD1 CASSPPGTVNTEAFF
TRBJ1-2 TRBV29-1 TRBD1 CSPDRVTNYGYTF
TRBJ1-5 TRBV7-9 NA CASGDYSNQPQHF
TRBJ2-7 TRBV2 TRBD1 CAILGQATIPTYEQYF
TRBJ2-1 TRBV5-6 TRBD2 CASSRSGSGSSEFF
TRBJ1-3 TRBV28 NA CASSRDVGNTIYF
TRBJ1-5 TRBV5-1 TRBD1 CASSLGTGNQPQHF
TRBJ1-2 TRBV19 NA CASSIPGQGYGYTF
TRBJ1-1 TRBV12-5 TRBD1 CASGLDTGQGILEAFF
TRBJ2-1 TRBV2 TRBD2 CASSPSGRASGEQFF
TRBJ2-2 TRBV18 TRBD2 CASSPPGLAGGPTGELFF
TRBJ1-1 TRBV11-1 NA CASSLEAGNTEAFF
TRBJ2-3 TRBV5-1 TRBD2 CASLPRLAGDRTDTQYF
TRBJ2-5 TRBV7-3 TRBD2 CASSLIGGRDQETQYF
TRBJ2-1 TRBV7-8 NA CASSLARSISYNEQFF
TRBJ1-2 TRBV27 NA CASSLSSPLAPLRGYTF
TRBJ2-1 TRBV28 TRBD2 CASSGPSGRAYGNEQFF
TRBJ2-7 TRBV4-2 NA CASSQDLEHLLLGDEQYF
TRBJ1-4 TRBV2 NA CASRMDRTNEKLFF
TRBJ2-7 TRBV9 NA CASSVGRMGSYEQYF
TRBJ1-1 TRBV28 TRBD1 CASSLTGDGYTEAFF
TRBJ1-5 TRBV30 NA CAWSGRVSNQPQHF
TRBJ2-7 TRBV6-5 NA CASSDSTTTYEQYF
TRBJ2-3 TRBV10-3 NA CATLSGSTDTQYF
TRBJ2-1 TRBV4-1 NA CASSQGTSISYNEQFF
TRBJ2-1 TRBV30 TRBD2 CAWRYSGRPSYNEQFF
TRBJ1-2 TRBV28 NA CASRRTNYGYTF
TRBJ1-6 TRBV7-9 NA CASSLEVRSAPLHF
TRBJ1-1 TRBV19 TRBD1 CASTKTGGFTEAFF
TRBJ1-3 TRBV28 NA CASSLDSASGNTIYF
TRBJ2-2 TRBV6-6 NA CASSIGDTGELFF
TRBJ2-2 TRBV7-6 TRBD2 CASSSALAGGTGELFF
TRBJ2-1 TRBV4-1 TRBD2 CASSQSPPKTSHSYNEQFF
TRBJ2-1 TRBV27 TRBD1 CASSPGQLYNEQFF
TRBJ2-5 TRBV5-8 NA CASSLGGRETQYF
TRBJ2-1 TRBV5-1 NA CASGVQRAEQFF
TRBJ1-1 TRBV27 NA CASRGWGKVNTEAFF
TRBJ1-1 TRBV28 NA CASSLWGSGTMNTEAFF
TRBJ2-5 TRBV7-9 TRBD2 CASSLASGSLETQYF
TRBJ2-1 TRBV6-5 NA CASSLTVYNEQFF
TRBJ2-3 TRBV28 TRBD1 CASSLLPGTGDKDTQYF
TRBJ1-5 TRBV19 TRBD1 CASSIGDRGNQPQHF
TRBJ2-3 TRBV5-1 TRBD2 CASSRGLAGATDTQYF
TRBJ2-5 TRBV18 NA CASSPPSGQETQYF
TRBJ2-2 TRBV11-2 NA CASSPNGRNTGELFF